The entry below describes one T cell receptor beta chain. Its antigen is undetermined. The data were taken from a study of cytomegalovirus exposure and HLA in healthy donors. Study-wide results and limits: There were over 150 TCR beta chains listed as cytomegalovirus-associated. It was confirmed in vitro that three of the CMV-associated chains were specific for CMV antigens. Many donors shared some public TCRs, even though most TCR sequences were rare.

Some clones are missing from TCRdb's copy, which holds only in-frame ones; the method was immunoSEQ multiplex PCR. This table holds fewer than 350,000 clones, roughly 88% found once. The donors were members of the roughly 130-subject validation cohort (separate from the approximately 670-subject first cohort). The CDR3 totals 11 residues. Trimming took 8 bases from V and 6 from J, leaving 11 bases between them. Germline lookup yields CDR1 SNHLY and CDR2 FYNNEI. This receptor was taken from a woman between 18 and 29 years old in good health and CMV-seronegative. J is TRBJ2-7 and V is TRBV2, with D possibly TRBD1 on 5 matching bases. The specimen was PBMCs. The DNA of the CDR3 is TGTGCCAGCCAGGGCTCTGGCGAGCAGTACTTC. This gives the protein CASQGSGEQYF.